This TCR beta chain was profiled in a study of graft-versus-host responses after intestinal transplantation. Study information: Multivisceral, liver-intestinal, or isolated intestinal transplants were performed in recipients.

Assay used: immunoSEQ multiplex PCR; TCRdb lists only in-frame clones, some missing. Found here are 85,000 to 110,000 clones, roughly 93% of them singletons; the top ten hold 0.9% to 1.5%. CDR1 and CDR2 (germline): MNHEY, SMNVEV (reference sequence). This CDR3 contains 18 residues. V lost 5 bases and J lost 1; bases outside the gene matches: 13. Points from the study as a whole: Recipient marrow showed GvH clones, some seen first in ileum or blood. Allografts of one patient group, those with graft-donor T cell macrochimerism, had high graft-versus-host to host-versus-graft clonal ratios. Peak GvH clone levels in circulation were associated with early post-transplant HvG declines.

This clone was seen only a few times. The antigen is not known. The specimen comprised unstimulated CD8+ T cells sorted from spleen or lymph node cells, sampled before intestinal transplant. V usage is TRBV27 and J usage is TRBJ2-3, with 9 nucleotides matching TRBD2. The receptor was isolated from a human donor who received an intestinal transplant. Here the CDR3 DNA reads TGTGCCAGCAGTCCCCGGGGTAGCGGGGGAGGAGGCACAGATACGCAGTATTTT. Its protein product is CASSPRGSGGGGTDTQYF.